A single sample is the source of the 23 T cell receptor beta chains below, sequenced in a study of OX40 agonist ivuxolimab in advanced cancers. The repertoire was sequenced with immunoSEQ multiplex PCR; TCRdb's copy has only in-frame clones and lacks some. The sample lists 70,000 to 90,000 clones, 85% to 90% occurring once. The material was CD4+ or CD8+ T cells sorted from blood, obtained in a trial of the OX40 agonist ivuxolimab. The receptors come from an adult with an advanced solid tumor such as melanoma, head and neck, liver or kidney cancer.

Only one count was recorded for this clone. The chain employs TRBV11-3 and TRBJ2-7, with D unclear. CDR1 and CDR2 (germline): SGHNT, YENEEA. CDR3 size: 14 residues. V lost 1 base and J 6 bases, leaving 13 bases between the germline ends. CDR3 sequence (DNA): TGTGCCAGCAGCTTAGCGGTAGGGTTTGCCGAGCAGTACTTC. It specifies CASSLAVGFAEQYF.

This chain joins TRBV13 and TRBJ2-7; 9 positions match TRBD1. V shed 10 bases and J 2 bases; nucleotides not matched to a gene: 15. CDR1 and CDR2 from the germline V gene are PRHDT and FYEKMQ (reference sequence). The CDR3 contains 16 residues. CDR3 loop: CAIRKINRGLTYEQYF. The CDR3 DNA sequence: TGTGCCATCCGTAAAATAAACAGGGGGCTAACCTACGAGCAGTACTTC.

The V gene is TRBV5-6, the J gene TRBJ2-5; no clear D. This CDR3 has 16 residues. The germline V gene has CDR1 SGHDT and CDR2 YYEEEE. Trimming removed 1 base at V and 5 bases at J, with 18 bases between. The CDR3 region is CASSLRLLGSGETQYF. The CDR3 DNA sequence: TGTGCCAGCAGCTTGCGGCTTCTTGGATCTGGGGAGACCCAGTACTTC.

V usage is TRBV27 and J usage is TRBJ2-5, with 7 positions matching TRBD1. Germline V CDR1 and CDR2: MNHEY, SMNVEV (reference sequence). The V and J ends lost 4 bases and 6 bases, in that order; junction bases with no gene match: 14. CDR3 length: 16 residues. CDR3 coding DNA: TGTGCCAGCAGTTCCCCTCTCCGTAGGGGGCTTAAGACCCAGTACTTC. This sequence encodes CASSSPLRRGLKTQYF.

The chain couples TRBV11-2 to TRBJ2-3, with D unresolved. V was cut by 1 base and J by 0 bases, with 2 bases left in between. Germline V lookup: CDR1 SGHAT, CDR2 FQNNGV. The CDR3 contains 13 residues. The DNA of the CDR3 is TGTGCCAGCAGCTTAGCAAGCACAGATACGCAGTATTTT. It codes for CASSLASTDTQYF.

This sequence joins TRBV7-8 and TRBJ1-4; 9 nucleotides match TRBD1. This CDR3 has 15 amino acids. In germline, CDR1 is SGHVS, CDR2 FQNEAQ. The V gene end was trimmed by 6 bases and the J gene end by 7 bases; junction bases not matched to a gene: 9. CDR3 region: CASSSTTGGFEKLFF. In nucleotides, the CDR3 is TGTGCCAGCAGTTCTACGACAGGGGGTTTTGAAAAACTGTTTTTT.

V gene TRBV2 combines with J gene TRBJ1-4; no definite D call. The CDR3 is 16 residues long. Trimming stripped 4 bases from V and 8 bases from J, with 20 bases between. In germline, CDR1 is SNHLY, CDR2 FYNNEI. CDR3 DNA: TGTGCCAGCAGTGTGGGTTTTGGGCAGGCACACGAAAAACTGTTTTTT. Protein product: CASSVGFGQAHEKLFF.

The chain carries TRBV5-1 and TRBJ2-7; 7 nucleotides line up with TRBD1. The CDR3 extends over 13 amino acids. Germline V gene data show CDR1 as SGHRS and CDR2 as YFSETQ. J gave up 6 bases and V 3 bases, and 6 bases lay outside the gene matches. The CDR3 region has the DNA TGCGCCAGCAGCTCGACAGGGTACAGCGAGCAGTACTTC. It is translated as CASSSTGYSEQYF.

The V call is TRBV27, the J call TRBJ1-1; no reliable D call. This CDR3 contains 12 residues. From germline, CDR1 is MNHEY and CDR2 SMNVEV (reference sequence). Deletions cut 6 bases from V and 3 bases from J, with 8 bases between. Written as DNA, the CDR3 is TGTGCCAGCAGCGACACATACACTGAAGCTTTCTTT. Residues: CASSDTYTEAFF.

This clone was seen only once. The junction differs from germline at one of its ends, possibly a read error. The chain joins TRBV9 to TRBJ1-1, with D hard to call. This CDR3 contains 12 residues. Germline V gene sequence: CDR1 SGDLS, CDR2 YYNGEE. DNA for the CDR3: TGTGCCAGCAGTGGAGAGTTCGCTGACGCTTTCTTT. Protein product: CASSGEFADAFF. Combining the CDR3 with reference TRBV9 and TRBJ1-1 gives the whole variable domain DSGVTQTPKHLITATGQRVTLRCSPRSGDLSVYWYQQSLDQGLQFLIQYYNGEERAKGNILERFSAQQFPDLHSELNLSSLELGDSALYFCASSGEFADAFFGQGTRLTVV.

The rearrangement links TRBV27 to TRBJ2-5; no reliable D call. The J call is doubtful: the DNA matches TRBJ2-7 better. The CDR3 totals 11 residues. Germline V gene sequence: CDR1 MNHEY, CDR2 SMNVEV (reference sequence). CDR3 DNA: TGTGCCACCCGAAAGGTGTCCGAGCAGTACTTC. Its translation is CATRKVSEQYF.

The chain is built from TRBV18 and TRBJ2-1; perhaps TRBD2 as D (5 bases). The CDR3 consists of 16 residues. V was pared by 0 bases and J by 0 bases, with 9 bases between. Germline V lookup: CDR1 KGHSH, CDR2 LQKENI. In nucleotides, the CDR3 is TGTGCCAGCTCACCACCGGCTGGGAGCTCCTACAATGAGCAGTTCTTC. Protein: CASSPPAGSSYNEQFF.

The V gene is TRBV9, the J gene TRBJ2-1; D is undetermined. The CDR3 is 15 residues long. Trimming removed 3 bases from V and 6 bases from J, with 16 bases in between. The germline V gene encodes CDR1 SGDLS and CDR2 YYNGEE. The chain's CDR3 is CASSALGAVPNEQFF. CDR3 in DNA: TGTGCCAGCAGCGCCCTGGGCGCAGTCCCCAATGAGCAGTTCTTC.

This clone was recorded once. The J gene is TRBJ1-2, the V gene TRBV19; D call uncertain. The germline gives CDR1 LNHDA, CDR2 SQIVND (reference sequence). There are 13 residues in the CDR3. Trimming cost V 0 bases and J 2 bases, with 4 bases left between them. The CDR3: CASSIDRNYGYTF. The DNA for the CDR3 is TGTGCCAGTAGTATAGATAGGAACTATGGCTACACCTTC. The full variable domain, rest sourced from reference TRBV19 and TRBJ1-2, is DGGITQSPKYLFRKEGQNVTLSCEQNLNHDAMYWYRQDPGQGLRLIYYSQIVNDFQKGDIAEGYSVSREKKESFPLTVTSAQKNPTAFYLCASSIDRNYGYTFGSGTRLTVV.

The CDR3: CASSPDRQAGNTIYF. The CDR3 nucleotides read TGTGCCAGCAGCCCGGACAGGCAGGCTGGAAACACCATATATTTT. This chain uses TRBV7-2 with TRBJ1-3; 7 nucleotides match TRBD1. The CDR3 is 15 amino acids. With 5 bases clipped from V and 2 bases from J, the junction kept 6 bases outside the gene matches. The germline CDR1 and CDR2 sequences are SGHTA and FQGNSA.

This clone was found once. J is TRBJ2-6 and V is TRBV5-1, with D possibly being TRBD1 (6 bases). The V end lost 4 bases, the J end lost 2 bases, and 13 bases lay between the germline ends. The CDR3 runs 16 residues. CDR1 is SGHRS, CDR2 YFSETQ, per germline. CDR3 loop: CASSLTGGAGANVLTF. CDR3 in DNA: TGCGCCAGCAGCCTGACAGGAGGAGCTGGGGCCAACGTCCTGACTTTC.

There are a few counts of this clone. The chain employs TRBV6-5 and TRBJ2-7; TRBD1 matches 10 bases. After removal of 6 bases from V and 0 bases from J, the junction contained 5 bases not matched to a gene. Looked up from germline, CDR1 is MNHEY and CDR2 is SVGAGI. CDR3 size: 15 residues. DNA of the CDR3: TGTGCCAGCAGGGGACAGGGGCGAAGCTCCTACGAGCAGTACTTC. This translates into CASRGQGRSSYEQYF.

The chain is built from TRBV27 and TRBJ2-1; no firm D call. Germline-derived CDR1 and CDR2 are MNHEY and SMNVEV (reference sequence). Deletions cut 0 bases from V and 6 bases from J, with 6 bases between. The CDR3 consists of 13 residues. The CDR3 loop reads CASSLSGRNEQFF. CDR3 nucleotide sequence: TGTGCCAGCAGTTTATCGGGCCGCAATGAGCAGTTCTTC.

The CDR3 spells CASSSVLGLDTDTQYF. As DNA, the CDR3 is TGTGCCAGCAGTTCCGTCCTAGGCCTGGACACAGATACGCAGTATTTT. V gene TRBV28 combines with J gene TRBJ2-3; D not resolved. This CDR3 has 16 amino acids. Per the germline V gene, CDR1 is MDHEN and CDR2 is SYDVKM. Trimming cost V 4 bases and J 2 bases, with 16 bases left between them.

J is TRBJ2-7 and V is TRBV6-5, with D tentatively TRBD1 or TRBD2 (5 bases each). This CDR3 has 12 amino acids. Germline V lookup: CDR1 MNHEY, CDR2 SVGAGI. V gave up 6 bases and J gave up 6 bases, with 12 bases separating them. The CDR3 spells CASRGRMGEQYF. Written as DNA, the CDR3 is TGTGCCAGCAGGGGACGAATGGGCGAGCAGTACTTC.

J is TRBJ2-3 and V is TRBV7-9, with 8 bases aligning to TRBD2. This CDR3 is 16 amino acids long. Germline V gives CDR1 SEHNR, CDR2 FQNEAQ (reference sequence). V shed 5 bases, J shed 1 base, and the junction held 8 bases outside the gene matches. The CDR3 DNA reads as TGTGCCAGCAGCCCTACGGGGGGGCCCCGCACAGATACGCAGTATTTT. Residues: CASSPTGGPRTDTQYF.

In nucleotides, the CDR3 is TGTGCCAGCAGCGCCTCGCTCTACGAGCAGTACTTC. Protein sequence: CASSASLYEQYF. This rearrangement joins TRBV9 to TRBJ2-7; D gene ambiguous. Germline-derived CDR1 and CDR2 are SGDLS and YYNGEE. The CDR3 totals 12 residues. Trimming cost V 3 bases and J 3 bases, with 7 bases left between them. Looking up the rest from reference TRBV9 and TRBJ2-7 gives the full variable domain: DSGVTQTPKHLITATGQRVTLRCSPRSGDLSVYWYQQSLDQGLQFLIQYYNGEERAKGNILERFSAQQFPDLHSELNLSSLELGDSALYFCASSASLYEQYFGPGTRLTVT.

This clone was seen once. V is TRBV11-3 and J is TRBJ1-1, with a weak D call TRBD1 (6 bases). The V gene lost 4 bases and the J gene lost 4 bases, with 10 bases spanning the gap. CDR3 length: 13 amino acids. Germline assignment: CDR1 SGHNT and CDR2 YENEEA. CDR3 amino acids: CASSSFRGTEAFF. The DNA of the CDR3 is TGTGCCAGCAGCTCTTTCAGGGGCACTGAAGCTTTCTTT.